The 28 T cell receptor beta chains presented below share a single source sample, sequenced in a study of blood T cell repertoires in COVID-19. Sequencing was performed with immunoSEQ multiplex PCR; in TCRdb, only in-frame clones are kept and a portion is missing. The table shows 250,000 to 350,000 clones, with over 75% occurring only once. What was sequenced was PBMCs or T cells enriched from blood (not recorded which). The receptors derive from a woman aged 18-30 years who had recovered from COVID-19.

The chain links TRBV7-3 to TRBJ2-2; D gene uncertain. The CDR3 is 12 residues long. Trimming cost V 3 bases and J 4 bases, with 3 bases left between them. Germline values: CDR1 SGHTA, CDR2 FQGTGA. This chain's CDR3 is CASSFRTGELFF. Written as DNA, the CDR3 is TGTGCCAGCAGCTTCCGCACCGGGGAGCTGTTTTTT.

The chain couples TRBV6-2 or TRBV6-3 to TRBJ2-1; 9 positions agree with TRBD1. Germline V gene data show CDR1 as MNHEY and CDR2 as SVGEGT. This CDR3 has 15 residues. V lost 1 base, J lost 8 bases, and 6 bases stayed unmatched. CDR3 region: CASSYWDRVSDEQFF. CDR3 nucleotides: TGTGCCAGCAGTTACTGGGACAGGGTTTCGGATGAGCAGTTCTTC.

The count of this clone is one. The chain recombines TRBV9 with TRBJ2-1; 15 bases fit TRBD2. The germline V gene encodes CDR1 SGDLS and CDR2 YYNGEE. V shed 3 bases, J shed 1 base, and the junction held 8 bases outside the gene matches. The CDR3 loop spans 19 amino acids. Here the CDR3 DNA reads TGTGCCAGCAGCGGGCCGGGACTAGCGGGGGGTCGATCCTACAATGAGCAGTTCTTC. As protein: CASSGPGLAGGRSYNEQFF.

This sequence joins TRBV10-2 and TRBJ2-7; no reliable D call. The CDR3 consists of 11 residues. Germline CDR1 reads WSHSY; CDR2 reads SAAADI. Between the trimmed V and J ends, which lost 0 bases and 9 bases, there was a span of 6 bases. CDR3 region: CASSESLAQYF. The CDR3, as DNA: TGCGCCAGCAGTGAGTCGTTGGCGCAGTACTTC.

CDR3 sequence reads: CASSLGPGDNSPLHF. In nucleotides, the CDR3 is TGTGCCAGCAGCTTAGGACCCGGGGATAATTCACCCCTCCACTTT. The chain has TRBV7-3 and TRBJ1-6; D call uncertain. Germline CDR1 is SGHTA and CDR2 is FQGTGA. CDR3 size: 15 residues. Trimming took off 2 bases at V and 5 bases at J, with 10 bases between the two ends.

The J gene is TRBJ1-5, the V gene TRBV28; D possibly corresponds to TRBD1 (6 bases). CDR3 length: 15 residues. The V end lost 10 bases, the J end lost 1 base, and 17 bases lay between the germline ends. Germline CDR1 and CDR2: MDHEN and SYDVKM. The CDR3 DNA sequence: TGTGCCATTTTTCCCGCCGGACAGAGCAATCAGCCCCAGCATTTT. As protein: CAIFPAGQSNQPQHF.

The V gene is TRBV28, the J gene TRBJ2-2; 9 bases align to TRBD2. This CDR3 region has 14 residues. The V and J ends lost 4 bases and 6 bases, in that order; junction bases with no gene match: 3. Germline V gives CDR1 MDHEN, CDR2 SYDVKM. Here the CDR3 DNA reads TGTGCCAGCAGTTGGCTAGCGGGACCCGGGGAGCTGTTTTTT. This codes for CASSWLAGPGELFF.

This clone has a single count. The chain is built from TRBV15 and TRBJ1-5; D not certain. V shed 0 bases and J shed 7 bases, with 13 bases lying between them. The CDR3 has 15 amino acids. Germline values: CDR1 LNHNV, CDR2 YYDKDF (reference sequence). As DNA, the CDR3 is TGTGCCACCAGCAGAGATTTGGGCATAACGCAGCCCCAGCATTTT. Translated: CATSRDLGITQPQHF.

In its sample, this clone was seen a few times. The chain joins TRBV7-9 to TRBJ1-1; D might be TRBD1 (6 bases). Looked up from germline, CDR1 is SEHNR and CDR2 is FQNEAQ (reference sequence). V was shortened by 4 bases and J by 2 bases, with 14 bases between the two germline ends. CDR3 length equals 15 residues. The chain's CDR3 is CASSSGQPVNTEAFF. CDR3 nucleotide sequence: TGTGCCAGCAGCTCCGGACAGCCTGTTAACACTGAAGCTTTCTTT.

This chain uses TRBV6-6 with TRBJ1-3, with TRBD1 identical over 10 bases. The CDR3 totals 16 residues. Germline V gene lookup returns CDR1 MNHNY and CDR2 SVGAGI (reference sequence). V shed 6 bases and J 5 bases; nucleotides not matched to a gene: 10. The CDR3 here is CASSHGGTGERNTIYF. CDR3 DNA sequence: TGTGCCAGCAGCCACGGGGGGACAGGGGAAAGAAACACCATATATTTT.

The V call is TRBV24-1, the J call TRBJ2-3, with TRBD2 as a possible D gene (5 bases). Germline V gene sequence: CDR1 KGHDR, CDR2 SFDVKD. With 5 bases removed from V and 0 bases from J, the gap between germline ends came to 14 bases. The CDR3 has 16 amino acids. CDR3 in DNA: TGTGCCACCAGTGGAGCGGTACTCTTTAGCACAGATACGCAGTATTTT. This encodes CATSGAVLFSTDTQYF.

The chain couples TRBV3-1 (or the pseudogene TRBV3-2) to TRBJ1-1; maybe TRBD1 (5 bases). Trimming took off 5 bases at V and 1 base at J, with 8 bases between the two ends. The CDR3 has 13 residues. In germline, CDR1 is LGHDT, CDR2 YNNKEL (reference sequence). CDR3 in amino acids: CASSSGGNTEAFF. In DNA, the CDR3 is TGTGCCAGCAGCTCGGGGGGGAACACTGAAGCTTTCTTT.

The chain joins TRBV30 to TRBJ2-7; unclear D gene. Trimming took 3 bases from V and 3 from J, leaving 12 bases between them. The CDR3 is 13 amino acids. Germline CDR1 reads GTSNPN; CDR2 reads SVGIG (reference sequence). The CDR3 spells CAWRPRLFYEQYF. The DNA for the CDR3 is TGTGCCTGGAGGCCTAGGCTTTTCTACGAGCAGTACTTC.

The chain joins TRBV30 to TRBJ1-1, with 7 bases lining up with TRBD1. V gave up 8 bases and J gave up 1 base; unmatched junction bases: 7. This CDR3 has 13 amino acids. Germline loops: CDR1 GTSNPN, CDR2 SVGIG (reference sequence). CDR3 DNA: TGTGCCAGCCGGGGACAGCCGAACACTGAAGCTTTCTTT. Protein sequence: CASRGQPNTEAFF.

The chain links TRBV5-1 to TRBJ1-4; D is undetermined. Germline assignment: CDR1 SGHRS and CDR2 YFSETQ. V lost 4 bases and J lost 1, with 5 bases in between. The CDR3 consists of 13 residues. This CDR3 is CASSPGTNEKLFF. CDR3 sequence (DNA): TGCGCCAGCAGCCCCGGAACTAATGAAAAACTGTTTTTT. The whole variable domain, remainder taken from reference TRBV5-1 and TRBJ1-4, is KAGVTQTPRYLIKTRGQQVTLSCSPISGHRSVSWYQQTPGQGLQFLFEYFSETQRNKGNFPGRFSGRQFSNSRSEMNVSTLELGDSALYLCASSPGTNEKLFFGSGTQLSVL.

The chain uses TRBV7-3 and TRBJ2-5, with 12 positions matching TRBD1. The germline gives CDR1 SGHTA, CDR2 FQGTGA. V lost 3 bases and J lost 5; bases outside the gene matches: 7. This CDR3 has 16 amino acids. CDR3 amino acids: CASSLTGTGGSETQYF. DNA for the CDR3: TGTGCCAGCAGCTTGACCGGGACAGGGGGCTCGGAGACCCAGTACTTC.

The V gene is TRBV28, the J gene TRBJ2-2, with TRBD2 matching 7 bases. The CDR3 loop spans 17 amino acids. Per germline, CDR1 MDHEN and CDR2 SYDVKM. The ends lost 7 bases at V and 3 bases at J; junction bases unmatched: 14. This CDR3 is CASTPGAGLRDTGELFF. The CDR3 bases are TGTGCCAGCACACCCGGAGCGGGACTGCGCGACACCGGGGAGCTGTTTTTT.

The chain joins TRBV10-2 to TRBJ2-7; D is unresolved. V was trimmed by 6 bases and J by 2 bases, leaving 11 bases between them. This CDR3 spans 13 amino acids. The germline gives CDR1 WSHSY, CDR2 SAAADI. CDR3 nucleotide sequence: TGCGCCAGCAGGGCAGGCCTACCCTACGAGCAGTACTTC. Amino acids: CASRAGLPYEQYF.

V usage is TRBV4-2 and J usage is TRBJ1-5; 8 bases agree with TRBD1. Unmatched junction bases numbered 9, after V lost 2 bases and J lost 6 bases. The CDR3 consists of 16 residues. Germline CDR1 and CDR2: LGHNA and YNFKEQ. The chain's CDR3 is CASSQNEGQVSQPQHF. In DNA, the CDR3 is TGTGCCAGCAGCCAAAACGAGGGACAGGTCTCTCAGCCCCAGCATTTT.

This clone turned up a few times. The chain couples TRBV7-9 to TRBJ1-4; the match to TRBD1 covers 12 bases. Germline V gives CDR1 SEHNR, CDR2 FQNEAQ (reference sequence). J gave up 8 bases and V 5 bases, and 6 bases lay outside the gene matches. CDR3 length equals 15 residues. CDR3 in DNA: TGTGCCAGCAGCCGTCCCGGGACAGGGGGCGAAAAACTGTTTTTT. It encodes CASSRPGTGGEKLFF.

The chain uses TRBV27 and TRBJ2-5; TRBD2 matches 11 bases. Trimming took 7 bases from V and 5 from J; bases not matched to a gene: 15. The germline gives CDR1 MNHEY, CDR2 SMNVEV (reference sequence). The CDR3 is 17 residues long. CDR3 sequence reads: CASTLLAGDSRWETQYF. The CDR3 DNA reads as TGTGCCAGCACTCTACTAGCGGGAGATAGTCGGTGGGAGACCCAGTACTTC.

The CDR3 DNA sequence: TGTGCCAGCTCCCCGTCGGATGAAAAACTGTTTTTT. As protein: CASSPSDEKLFF. The chain employs TRBV18 and TRBJ1-4; D unclear. Germline assignment: CDR1 KGHSH and CDR2 LQKENI. The CDR3 has 12 residues. Deletions cut 6 bases from V and 6 bases from J, with 8 bases between.

The chain has TRBV28 and TRBJ1-2, with 7 nucleotides matching TRBD1. This CDR3 has 14 amino acids. V was clipped by 1 base and J by 2 bases; unmatched bases: 1. Germline V gives CDR1 MDHEN, CDR2 SYDVKM. The CDR3 loop is CASSLLGQNYGYTF. Here the CDR3 DNA reads TGTGCCAGCAGTTTATTGGGACAGAACTATGGCTACACCTTC.

V is TRBV7-9 and J is TRBJ1-2, with D uncertain. CDR3 size: 12 residues. The germline V gene has CDR1 SEHNR and CDR2 FQNEAQ (reference sequence). Between the trimmed V and J ends, which lost 8 bases and 8 bases, there was a span of 15 bases. CDR3 residues: CASLGGWWGYTF. The CDR3 nucleotides read TGTGCCAGCTTGGGAGGGTGGTGGGGCTACACCTTC.

The chain carries TRBV3-1 (or the pseudogene TRBV3-2) and TRBJ1-2; D is undetermined. With 4 bases removed from V and 7 bases from J, the gap between germline ends came to 16 bases. The CDR3 loop spans 14 amino acids. The germline V gene has CDR1 LGHDT and CDR2 YNNKEL (reference sequence). CDR3 sequence reads: CASSPLEHLTGYTF. The CDR3 DNA is TGTGCCAGCAGCCCCTTAGAGCACCTAACTGGCTACACCTTC.

The V call is TRBV18, the J call TRBJ1-2; D gene ambiguous. This CDR3 spans 14 amino acids. Germline V gene lookup returns CDR1 KGHSH and CDR2 LQKENI. V gave up 0 bases and J gave up 0 bases, with 5 bases separating them. The CDR3 here is CASSPPSTNYGYTF. The CDR3 nucleotides are TGTGCCAGCTCACCACCGTCCACTAACTATGGCTACACCTTC. Supplemented by reference TRBV18 and TRBJ1-2, the full variable domain reads NAGVMQNPRHLVRRRGQEARLRCSPMKGHSHVYWYRQLPEEGLKFMVYLQKENIIDESGMPKERFSAEFPKEGPSILRIQQVVRGDSAAYFCASSPPSTNYGYTFGSGTRLTVV.

The chain couples TRBV24-1 to TRBJ2-7; 10 bases align to TRBD2. The CDR3 runs 15 residues. Germline CDR1 reads KGHDR; CDR2 reads SFDVKD. The junction had 5 bases not matched to a gene; V was cut back by 4 bases and J by 3 bases. CDR3 region: CATSESSGSFYEQYF. The CDR3 DNA reads TGTGCCACCAGTGAGTCTAGCGGGAGTTTCTACGAGCAGTACTTC.

The chain is built from TRBV2 and TRBJ2-2, with a possible D match to TRBD1 (6 bases). The V and J ends lost 6 bases and 5 bases respectively, with 16 bases between them. CDR3 length: 15 amino acids. The germline gives CDR1 SNHLY, CDR2 FYNNEI. This CDR3 reads CASRPDEGETGELFF. The CDR3 DNA reads TGTGCCAGCAGACCTGATGAGGGGGAAACCGGGGAGCTGTTTTTT.